This T cell receptor (beta chain) was identified in a study of beta chain features in type 1 diabetes. Study results and caveats: PCR might preferentially amplify shorter templates, equally in patients and controls. A potential influence of HLA type upon TCRB rearrangement remained unresolved herein. For type 1 diabetes patients, VDJ junctions showed fewer insertions and more deletions. For Type 1 diabetes patients, all four CD4+ subsets carried TCRB CDR3s that were moderately but significantly shorter.

Reverse transcription of all isolated RNA meant that expressed TCRB transcripts were sequenced. Generated by immunoSEQ multiplex PCR, the TCRdb table keeps only in-frame clones and is missing some. The data hold over 700,000 clones, with 15% to 20% observed a single time. As to this clone: Antigen specificity is unknown.

This TCR was recovered from a woman under 30 in good health. What was sequenced was naive CD4+ T cells from blood.

The CDR3 reads CASSQDLGQYTGELFF. The CDR3, as DNA: TGTGCCAGCAGCCAAGATTTGGGTCAGTACACCGGGGAGCTGTTTTTT. The chain recombines TRBV14 with TRBJ2-2; D gene unclear. The V end was cut by 0 bases, the J end by 3 bases, with 11 bases between. Germline CDR1 reads SGHDN; CDR2 reads FVKESK. The CDR3 totals 16 residues.